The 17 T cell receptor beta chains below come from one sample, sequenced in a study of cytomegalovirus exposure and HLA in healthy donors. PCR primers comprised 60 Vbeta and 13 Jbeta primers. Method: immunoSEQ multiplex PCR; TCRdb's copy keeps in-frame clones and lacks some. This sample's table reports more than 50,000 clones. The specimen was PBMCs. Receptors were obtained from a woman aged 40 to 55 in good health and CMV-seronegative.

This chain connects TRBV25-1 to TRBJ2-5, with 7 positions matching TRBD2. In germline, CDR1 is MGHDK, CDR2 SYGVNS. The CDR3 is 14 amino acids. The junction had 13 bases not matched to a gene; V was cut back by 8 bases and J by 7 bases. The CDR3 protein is CASPRWEGGRTQYF. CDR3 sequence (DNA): TGTGCCAGCCCTCGTTGGGAGGGCGGTAGGACCCAGTACTTC.

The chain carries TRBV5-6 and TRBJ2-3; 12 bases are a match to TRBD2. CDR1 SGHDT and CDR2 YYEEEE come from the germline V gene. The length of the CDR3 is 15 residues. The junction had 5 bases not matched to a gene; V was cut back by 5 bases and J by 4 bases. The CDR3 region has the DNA TGTGCCAGCAGGATGGGACTAGCGGGCGCAGATACGCAGTATTTT. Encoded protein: CASRMGLAGADTQYF. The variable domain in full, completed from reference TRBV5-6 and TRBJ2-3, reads DAGVTQSPTHLIKTRGQQVTLRCSPKSGHDTVSWYQQALGQGPQFIFQYYEEEERQRGNFPDRFSGHQFPNYSSELNVNALLLGDSALYLCASRMGLAGADTQYFGPGTRLTVL.

The CDR3 DNA reads TGTGCCAGCACCGACGGGACAGGGGCGCACTATGGCTACACCTTC. Its translation: CASTDGTGAHYGYTF. The chain joins TRBV6-5 to TRBJ1-2, with 10 bases identical to TRBD1. The J segment lost 3 bases and the V segment lost 7 bases, leaving 8 bases of the junction unmatched. The CDR3 sequence is 15 residues long. Germline assignment: CDR1 MNHEY and CDR2 SVGAGI.

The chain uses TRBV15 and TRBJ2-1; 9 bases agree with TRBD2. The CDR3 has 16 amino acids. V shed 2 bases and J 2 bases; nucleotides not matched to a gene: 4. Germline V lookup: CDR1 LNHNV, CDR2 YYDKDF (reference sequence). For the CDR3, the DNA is TGTGCCACCAGCAGATCTAGCGGGGCGGCCTACAATGAGCAGTTCTTC. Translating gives CATSRSSGAAYNEQFF. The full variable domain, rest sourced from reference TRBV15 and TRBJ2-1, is DAMVIQNPRYQVTQFGKPVTLSCSQTLNHNVMYWYQQKSSQAPKLLFHYYDKDFNNEADTPDNFQSRRPNTSFCFLDIRSPGLGDTAMYLCATSRSSGAAYNEQFFGPGTRLTVL.

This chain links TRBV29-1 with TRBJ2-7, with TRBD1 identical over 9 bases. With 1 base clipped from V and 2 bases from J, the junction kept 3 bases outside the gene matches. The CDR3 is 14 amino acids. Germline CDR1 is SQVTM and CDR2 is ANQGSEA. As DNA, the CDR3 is TGCAGCGTTGAAGCACAGGGGGCCACCTACGAGCAGTACTTC. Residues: CSVEAQGATYEQYF.

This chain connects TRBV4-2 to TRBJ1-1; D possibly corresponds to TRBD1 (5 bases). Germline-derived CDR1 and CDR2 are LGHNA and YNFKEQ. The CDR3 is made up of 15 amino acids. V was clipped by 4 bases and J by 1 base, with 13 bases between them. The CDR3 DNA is TGTGCCAGCAGCCGCACCAGGGAAGGGAACACTGAAGCTTTCTTT. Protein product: CASSRTREGNTEAFF.

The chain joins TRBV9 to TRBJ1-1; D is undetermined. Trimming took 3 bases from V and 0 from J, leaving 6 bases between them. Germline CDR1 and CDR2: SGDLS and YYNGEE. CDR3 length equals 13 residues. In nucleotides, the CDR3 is TGTGCCAGCAGCGCCGGGGTGAACACTGAAGCTTTCTTT. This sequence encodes CASSAGVNTEAFF.

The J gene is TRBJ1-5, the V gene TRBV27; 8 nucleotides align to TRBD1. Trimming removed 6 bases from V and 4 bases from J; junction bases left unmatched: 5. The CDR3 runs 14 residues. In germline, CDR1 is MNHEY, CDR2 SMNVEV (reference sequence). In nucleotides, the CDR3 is TGTGCCAGCAGGAACACAGGGGGGAATCAGCCCCAGCATTTT. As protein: CASRNTGGNQPQHF.

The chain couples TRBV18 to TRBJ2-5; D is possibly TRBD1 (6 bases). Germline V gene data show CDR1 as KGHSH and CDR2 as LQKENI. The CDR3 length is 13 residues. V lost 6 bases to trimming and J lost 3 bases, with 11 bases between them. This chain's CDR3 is CASSSNREETQYF. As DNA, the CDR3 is TGTGCCAGCTCTTCCAACAGGGAAGAGACCCAGTACTTC.

The CDR3 spells CASSEGNPGETQYF. The CDR3 DNA follows: TGTGCCAGCAGCGAAGGTAATCCAGGGGAGACCCAGTACTTC. The chain employs TRBV9 and TRBJ2-5; tentatively, D is TRBD1 (5 bases). The CDR3 totals 14 residues. CDR1 and CDR2 from the germline V gene are SGDLS and YYNGEE. The germline V and J ends were trimmed by 3 bases and 5 bases, with 14 bases remaining between them.

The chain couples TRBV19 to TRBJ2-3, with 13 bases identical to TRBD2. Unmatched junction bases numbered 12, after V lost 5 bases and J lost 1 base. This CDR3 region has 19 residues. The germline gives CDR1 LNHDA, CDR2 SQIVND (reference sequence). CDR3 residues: CASSPWGLAGSGGTDTQYF. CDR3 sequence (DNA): TGTGCCAGTAGTCCATGGGGACTAGCGGGAAGTGGGGGCACAGATACGCAGTATTTT.

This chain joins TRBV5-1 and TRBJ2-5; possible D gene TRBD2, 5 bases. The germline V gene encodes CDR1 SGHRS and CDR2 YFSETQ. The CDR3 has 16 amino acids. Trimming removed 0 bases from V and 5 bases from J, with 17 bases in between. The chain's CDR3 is CASSLAAGGYRETQYF. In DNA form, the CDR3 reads TGCGCCAGCAGCTTGGCCGCGGGTGGGTACCGGGAGACCCAGTACTTC.

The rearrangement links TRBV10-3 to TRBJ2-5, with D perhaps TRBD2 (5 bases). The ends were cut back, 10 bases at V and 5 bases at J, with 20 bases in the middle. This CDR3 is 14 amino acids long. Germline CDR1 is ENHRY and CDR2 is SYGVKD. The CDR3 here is CASPSGGEGETQYF. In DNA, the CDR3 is TGTGCCAGTCCGAGCGGAGGAGAAGGGGAGACCCAGTACTTC.

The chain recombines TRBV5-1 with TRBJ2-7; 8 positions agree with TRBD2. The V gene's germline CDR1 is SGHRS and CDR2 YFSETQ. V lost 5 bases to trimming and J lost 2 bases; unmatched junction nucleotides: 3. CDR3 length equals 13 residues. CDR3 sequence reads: CASRPGGTYEQYF. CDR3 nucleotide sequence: TGCGCCAGCAGGCCGGGGGGGACCTACGAGCAGTACTTC. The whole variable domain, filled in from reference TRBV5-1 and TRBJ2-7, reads KAGVTQTPRYLIKTRGQQVTLSCSPISGHRSVSWYQQTPGQGLQFLFEYFSETQRNKGNFPGRFSGRQFSNSRSEMNVSTLELGDSALYLCASRPGGTYEQYFGPGTRLTVT.

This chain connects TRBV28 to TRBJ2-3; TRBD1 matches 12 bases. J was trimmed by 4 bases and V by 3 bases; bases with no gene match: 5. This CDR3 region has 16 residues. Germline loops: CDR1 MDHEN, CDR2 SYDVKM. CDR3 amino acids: CASSLAGQGASDTQYF. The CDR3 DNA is TGTGCCAGCAGTTTGGCGGGACAGGGGGCCTCAGATACGCAGTATTTT.

In DNA, the CDR3 is TGTGCCAGCAGCCAAGAGGCCCAATCGCCCCAGCATTTT. This gives the protein CASSQEAQSPQHF. The V call is TRBV4-2, the J call TRBJ1-5; D uncertain. CDR1 is LGHNA, CDR2 YNFKEQ, per germline. Trimming removed 0 bases at V and 9 bases at J, with 9 bases between. The CDR3 has 13 amino acids.

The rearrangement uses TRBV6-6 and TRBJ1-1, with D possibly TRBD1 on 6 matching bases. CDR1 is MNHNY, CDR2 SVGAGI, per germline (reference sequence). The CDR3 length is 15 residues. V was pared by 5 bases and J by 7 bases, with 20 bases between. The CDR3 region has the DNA TGTGCCAGCAGTGACGATTTCGGGGGCGGGGGTGAAGCTTTCTTT. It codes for CASSDDFGGGGEAFF.